Listed below are T cell receptor beta chains from one sample, sequenced in a study of CD8+CD57+ T cells in acquired aplastic anemia. In TCRdb, the reads were re-called with MiXCR into one record per CDR3 protein. The sample has some 190,000 distinct CDR3 sequences, around half seen once; the top ten hold around 3%. The specimen sequenced was sorted CD4+, CD8+, or CD8+CD57+ T cells (not recorded which) from PBMCs. These receptors came from a human donor in good health. CDR3s include the opening cysteine and the closing phenylalanine or tryptophan. Fields, in order: D gene, V gene, clone size, J gene, CDR3 protein, CDR3 DNA. A D gene is named only where the DNA matches it firmly. Size tells how often a clone was seen (once, few, many) or the class of an expanded clone, and some rows leave it out.

D gene: .
V gene: TRBV19
clone size: once
J gene: TRBJ2-7
CDR3 protein: CASSGKGRSDYEQYF
CDR3 DNA: TGTGCCAGTAGCGGGAAGGGACGGAGCGACTACGAGCAGTACTTC

D gene: TRBD1
V gene: TRBV5-1
clone size: many
J gene: TRBJ1-1
CDR3 protein: CASGDSLNTEAFF
CDR3 DNA: TGCGCCAGCGGGGACAGTTTGAACACTGAAGCTTTCTTT

D gene: TRBD2
V gene: TRBV5-1
clone size: .
J gene: TRBJ2-5
CDR3 protein: CASSLGTSGAQETQYF
CDR3 DNA: TGCGCCAGCAGCCTCGGGACTAGCGGGGCGCAAGAGACCCAGTACTTC

D gene: .
V gene: TRBV20-1
clone size: many
J gene: TRBJ1-5
CDR3 protein: CSADGGFNQPQHF
CDR3 DNA: TGCAGTGCTGATGGCGGATTTAATCAGCCCCAGCATTTT

D gene: .
V gene: TRBV7-2
clone size: many
J gene: TRBJ1-2
CDR3 protein: CASSPRPGRGGYTF
CDR3 DNA: TGTGCCAGCAGCCCTAGGCCAGGGAGGGGTGGCTACACCTTC

D gene: .
V gene: TRBV11-1
clone size: .
J gene: TRBJ2-7
CDR3 protein: CASSLVWQSGIYEQYF
CDR3 DNA: TGTGCCAGCAGCTTAGTTTGGCAGTCAGGTATCTACGAGCAGTACTTC

D gene: .
V gene: TRBV7-2
clone size: .
J gene: TRBJ1-6
CDR3 protein: CASSLGSRDNSPLHF
CDR3 DNA: TGTGCCAGCAGCTTAGGATCCAGGGATAATTCACCCCTCCACTTT

D gene: TRBD2
V gene: TRBV10-2
clone size: many
J gene: TRBJ2-1
CDR3 protein: CASTPSGRNNEQFF
CDR3 DNA: TGCGCCAGCACCCCTAGCGGGAGAAACAATGAGCAGTTCTTC

D gene: TRBD1
V gene: TRBV2
clone size: .
J gene: TRBJ1-5
CDR3 protein: CASRLGQGADQPQHF
CDR3 DNA: TGTGCCAGCAGGCTCGGACAGGGGGCTGATCAGCCCCAGCATTTT

D gene: .
V gene: TRBV27
clone size: many
J gene: TRBJ1-6
CDR3 protein: CASSLVQESPLHF
CDR3 DNA: TGTGCCAGCAGTTTAGTCCAAGAGTCACCCCTCCACTTT

D gene: .
V gene: TRBV4-2
clone size: many
J gene: TRBJ1-1
CDR3 protein: CASSQETGGNTEAFF
CDR3 DNA: TGTGCCAGCAGCCAAGAAACGGGTGGGAACACTGAAGCTTTCTTT

D gene: TRBD1
V gene: TRBV20-1
clone size: many
J gene: TRBJ2-7
CDR3 protein: CSARGPGTGRSEQYF
CDR3 DNA: TGCAGTGCTAGGGGGCCCGGGACAGGGCGAAGCGAGCAGTACTTC

D gene: .
V gene: TRBV7-6
clone size: .
J gene: TRBJ2-3
CDR3 protein: CASTLEVTDTQYF
CDR3 DNA: TGTGCCAGCACCCTAGAAGTCACAGATACGCAGTATTTT

D gene: TRBD2
V gene: TRBV24-1
clone size: many
J gene: TRBJ2-3
CDR3 protein: CATSDPGLAGGTDTQYF
CDR3 DNA: TGTGCCACCAGTGACCCCGGACTAGCGGGGGGCACAGATACGCAGTATTTT